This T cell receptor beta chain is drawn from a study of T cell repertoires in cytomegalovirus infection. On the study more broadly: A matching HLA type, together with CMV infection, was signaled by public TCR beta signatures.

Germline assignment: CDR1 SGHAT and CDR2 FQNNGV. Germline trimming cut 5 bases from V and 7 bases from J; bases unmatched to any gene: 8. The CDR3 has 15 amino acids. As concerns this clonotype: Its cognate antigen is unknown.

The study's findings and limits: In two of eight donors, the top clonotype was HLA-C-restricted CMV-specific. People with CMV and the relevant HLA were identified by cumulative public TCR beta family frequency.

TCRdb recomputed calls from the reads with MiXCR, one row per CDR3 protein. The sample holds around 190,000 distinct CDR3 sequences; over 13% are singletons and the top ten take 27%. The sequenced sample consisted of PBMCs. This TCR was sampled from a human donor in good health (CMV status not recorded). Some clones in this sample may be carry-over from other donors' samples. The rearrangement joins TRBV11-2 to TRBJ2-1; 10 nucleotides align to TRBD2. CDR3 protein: CASSIGTSEWNEQFF. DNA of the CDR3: TGTGCCAGCAGCATCGGGACTAGCGAATGGAATGAGCAGTTCTTC.